The 16 T cell receptor beta chains listed next were all sequenced from one sample in a study of shared clonotypes between healthy human individuals (TCRdb year 2020). Preparation of the library involved the immunoSEQ multiplex PCR assay. What TCRdb holds here is the immuneACCESS table cut down to in-frame rearrangements. Part of the clones is not present; checked against another copy, under half of the missing clones reflect an unresolved V gene, and the others are unexplained. Here the sample has 2 million or so clones; 85% to 95% occur a single time. In total, the top ten clones hold 0.9% to 1.4% of the sample. CD8 naive samples were obtained by positive selection for CCR7 among CD45RO-negative cells, yielding a CD45RA+CCR7+ population from which TemRA cells were excluded. Sequencing was carried out using naive CD8+ T cells sorted from blood. The sample's cell subset or site label, decoded: CD45RA+CCR7+. The receptors here all came from a young man in good health.

This rearrangement joins TRBV11-2 to TRBJ1-1; D is uncertain. This CDR3 is 13 amino acids long. Germline CDR1 and CDR2: SGHAT and FQNNGV. V dropped 5 bases and J dropped 4 bases, with 11 bases sitting between them. Written as DNA, the CDR3 is TGTGCCAGCAGCCCCATAATGGGCACTGAAGCTTTCTTT. Amino acid sequence: CASSPIMGTEAFF.

This clone was detected only once. A far larger clone is only one base removed, so a read error is likely. The chain carries TRBV7-2 and TRBJ2-7, with 7 bases aligning to TRBD2. Per the germline V gene, CDR1 is SGHTA and CDR2 is FQGNSA. V lost 5 bases, J lost 2 bases, and 9 bases stayed unmatched. The CDR3 extends over 15 amino acids. DNA of the CDR3: TGTACCAGCAGCCCCGCGGGGGATACCGCCTACGAGCAGTACTTC. It is translated as CTSSPAGDTAYEQYF. The variable domain in full, completed from reference TRBV7-2 and TRBJ2-7, reads GAGVSQSPSNKVTEKGKDVELRCDPISGHTALYWYRQSLGQGLEFLIYFQGNSAPDKSGLPSDRFSAERTGGSVSTLTIQRTQQEDSAVYLCTSSPAGDTAYEQYFGPGTRLTVT.

The gene calls are TRBV29-1 and TRBJ2-1; D might be TRBD1 (6 bases). The germline V and J ends were trimmed by 6 bases and 1 base, with 19 bases remaining between them. Germline-derived CDR1 and CDR2 are SQVTM and ANQGSEA. This CDR3 is 16 amino acids long. The CDR3 region is CSVVQGIGGSYNEQFF. The CDR3 DNA follows: TGCAGCGTCGTACAGGGTATTGGTGGGTCCTACAATGAGCAGTTCTTC.

This rearrangement joins TRBV5-6 to TRBJ1-2, with TRBD1 matching over 7 bases. The CDR3 covers 17 residues. V shed 4 bases, J shed 2 bases, and the junction held 14 bases outside the gene matches. CDR1 SGHDT and CDR2 YYEEEE come from the germline V gene. The DNA of the CDR3 is TGTGCCAGCAGCGAGGACAGGACGATCGGGTGGAACTATGGCTACACCTTC. Protein sequence: CASSEDRTIGWNYGYTF.

The chain recombines TRBV7-9 with TRBJ2-5; TRBD1 is a possible D gene (6 bases). Germline-derived CDR1 and CDR2 are SEHNR and FQNEAQ (reference sequence). The CDR3 contains 14 residues. The V and J ends lost 3 bases and 4 bases respectively, with 12 bases between them. The DNA of the CDR3 is TGTGCCAGCAGCTTCATGGACAGTGGAGAGACCCAGTACTTC. This sequence encodes CASSFMDSGETQYF.

V usage is TRBV5-8 and J usage is TRBJ1-1; D gene uncertain. The length of the CDR3 is 13 residues. The germline V and J ends were trimmed by 4 bases and 5 bases, with 12 bases remaining between them. Germline CDR1 and CDR2: SGHTS and YDEGEE. DNA for the CDR3: TGTGCCAGCAGCACCAGAGCTGGTACTGAAGCTTTCTTT. The encoded protein is CASSTRAGTEAFF.

A note on this clone: The junction does not match germline at one end; this may be a read error. CDR3 region: CASSLSEASEQFF. The CDR3 DNA reads TGTGCCAGCAGCTTATCTGAGGCGAGTGAGCAGTTCTTC. The chain joins TRBV27 to TRBJ2-1, with D uncertain. Per the germline V gene, CDR1 is MNHEY and CDR2 is SMNVEV (reference sequence). CDR3 length equals 13 residues.

V is TRBV4-1 and J is TRBJ1-1; no reliable D call. Germline V CDR1 and CDR2: MGHRA, YSYEKL. The length of the CDR3 is 15 residues. V was trimmed by 2 bases and J by 1 base, leaving 11 bases between them. DNA for the CDR3: TGCGCCAGCAGCCAACCTAGGTTTACGAACACTGAAGCTTTCTTT. Protein sequence: CASSQPRFTNTEAFF.

DNA for the CDR3: TGTGCCAGCAGAGACAGGGGCGGAGAGAATTCACCCCTCCACTTT. Translation: CASRDRGGENSPLHF. The chain carries TRBV6-6 and TRBJ1-6; 8 nucleotides align to TRBD1. Germline CDR1 reads MNHNY; CDR2 reads SVGAGI (reference sequence). CDR3 size: 15 residues. V was pared by 6 bases and J by 7 bases, with 8 bases of the junction left unmatched.

This clone showed up just once. Because the CDR3 is missing its conserved closing phenylalanine or tryptophan, this is likely a read error. No DNA is shown, since the ends of the CDR3 on it are uncertain; the CDR3 is the one TCRdb lists. The chain recombines TRBV6-4 with TRBJ1-1; TRBD1 reflects the table's D call only, with no check against the DNA. Termini included, the CDR3 measures 10 amino acids. Germline V gives CDR1 MRHNA, CDR2 SNTAGT. The CDR3 reads CASSDSKGAL.

The chain combines TRBV28 with TRBJ1-1; D not certain. Germline CDR1 and CDR2: MDHEN and SYDVKM. The CDR3 consists of 13 residues. V lost 8 bases, J lost 0 bases, and 10 bases lay in between. The CDR3 protein is CASSGRLNTEAFF. CDR3 nucleotide sequence: TGTGCCAGCTCCGGACGGCTGAACACTGAAGCTTTCTTT.

The CDR3 sequence: CASIPLAGGGTEQFF. CDR3 nucleotide sequence: TGTGCCAGTATCCCACTAGCGGGAGGAGGGACTGAGCAGTTCTTC. The V call is TRBV19, the J call TRBJ2-1, with 12 positions matching TRBD2. V was clipped by 7 bases and J by 9 bases; unmatched bases: 10. Germline V gives CDR1 LNHDA, CDR2 SQIVND (reference sequence). CDR3 length: 15 residues.

The chain uses TRBV6-1 and TRBJ2-1; TRBD1 or TRBD2 may be the D gene (5 bases each). The germline V gene encodes CDR1 MNHNS and CDR2 SASEGT. V was clipped by 2 bases and J by 5 bases, with 13 bases between them. This CDR3 spans 15 amino acids. CDR3: CASSEFGGSDNEQFF. The CDR3 DNA follows: TGTGCCAGCAGTGAATTTGGGGGATCCGACAATGAGCAGTTCTTC.

The chain carries TRBV6-1 and TRBJ2-7; 15 nucleotides align to TRBD2. The germline CDR1 and CDR2 sequences are MNHNS and SASEGT. Losses at the gene ends were 6 bases for V and 4 bases for J; bases not matched to a gene: 4. CDR3 length: 15 amino acids. Here the CDR3 reads CASRPGLAGGYEQYF. CDR3 nucleotide sequence: TGTGCCAGCAGACCGGGACTAGCGGGGGGATACGAGCAGTACTTC.

This chain uses TRBV27 with TRBJ2-7; 13 positions match TRBD2. V shed 3 bases, J shed 5 bases, and the junction held 4 bases outside the gene matches. The CDR3 totals 15 residues. Germline assignment: CDR1 MNHEY and CDR2 SMNVEV (reference sequence). The DNA of the CDR3 is TGTGCCAGCAGTTTGACTAGCGGGAGGAAACACGAGCAGTACTTC. Its protein is CASSLTSGRKHEQYF.

The rearrangement links TRBV27 to TRBJ2-2, with 8 bases identical to TRBD2. Germline CDR1 reads MNHEY; CDR2 reads SMNVEV (reference sequence). V lost 4 bases to trimming and J lost 5 bases; unmatched junction nucleotides: 6. The CDR3 spans 15 residues. The DNA for the CDR3 is TGTGCCAGCAGTTCCCCGATAGCGGGGACCGGGGAGCTGTTTTTT. This sequence encodes CASSSPIAGTGELFF.